This TCR beta chain emerged from a study of T cells after yellow fever vaccination. Across the study: SMART-Seq v4 Ultra Low Input prepared the low-cell-number fractions. The study, taken as a whole, reports: The bulk population could contribute abundant contaminating clonotypes to FACS-sorted repertoires.

Trimming at V came to 4 bases and at J to 6 bases, leaving 5 bases not matched to a gene. The CDR3 is 14 amino acids. Germline lookup yields CDR1 SEHNR and CDR2 FQNEAQ (reference sequence). Template switching by 5'RACE produced TCR cDNA, adding a universal primer site and UMIs. TCRdb reanalysed the 5' RACE reads using MiXCR and keeps one entry per CDR3 protein. The table records about 340,000 distinct CDR3 sequences, 8.5% to 9% of them present only once. On this clonotype itself: Antigen: not known.

This clonotype originated in a man aged 18 to 35 who received the YFV17D yellow fever vaccine. The chain joins TRBV7-9 to TRBJ1-2; TRBD1 matches 10 bases. Sequences were derived from PBMCs, sampled on the day of the first yellow fever vaccination. The chain's CDR3 is CASSSWTGGNGYTF. CDR3 sequence (DNA): TGTGCCAGCAGCTCATGGACAGGGGGGAATGGCTACACCTTC.